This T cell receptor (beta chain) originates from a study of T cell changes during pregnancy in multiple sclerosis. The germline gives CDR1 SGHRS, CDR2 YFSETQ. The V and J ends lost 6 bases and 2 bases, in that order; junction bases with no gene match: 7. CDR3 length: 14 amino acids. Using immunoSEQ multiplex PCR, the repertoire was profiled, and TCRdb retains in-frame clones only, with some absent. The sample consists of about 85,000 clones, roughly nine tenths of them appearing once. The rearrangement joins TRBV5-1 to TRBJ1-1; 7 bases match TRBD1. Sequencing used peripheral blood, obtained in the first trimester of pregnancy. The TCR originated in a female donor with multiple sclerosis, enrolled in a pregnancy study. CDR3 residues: CASTKTGRNTEAFF. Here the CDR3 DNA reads TGCGCCAGCACGAAGACAGGGCGAAACACTGAAGCTTTCTTT.